Each of the 12 T cell receptor beta chains below was sequenced from the same sample in a study of regulatory T cells in long-lasting Graves disease. Libraries of TCR beta came from iRepertoire HTBI primers plus Arm-PCR of CDR3 regions. TCRdb re-called the multiplex PCR reads through MiXCR, storing one row per CDR3 protein. The data contain some 300,000 distinct CDR3 sequences, around 23% of them singletons. Time point indicated: persistent/refractory GD, antithyroid drugs over 5 years with positive TRAb. From PBMCs, RNA was extracted and then used to make the TCR library. The material was peripheral blood mononuclear cells (PBMCs), obtained when the disease was refractory, from a patient treated with antithyroid drugs. These receptors all come from a female donor with Graves disease.

The V gene is TRBV5-1, the J gene TRBJ1-1; D is perhaps TRBD1 (6 bases). The CDR3 totals 14 residues. From germline, CDR1 is SGHRS and CDR2 YFSETQ. V lost 3 bases and J 11 bases, leaving 20 bases between the germline ends. CDR3 DNA: TGCGCCAGCAGCTCGGAGGGGGGAAGTGTCGAGGCTTTCTTT. It translates to CASSSEGGSVEAFF.

The gene calls are TRBV12-3 or TRBV12-4 and TRBJ2-3, with 15 bases that match TRBD2. The CDR3 consists of 16 residues. J was trimmed by 11 bases and V by 2 bases; bases with no gene match: 8. CDR3 DNA: TGTGCCAGCAGTTTATTGGGTCGGGGACTAGCGGGAGGGCAGTATTTT. This gives the protein CASSLLGRGLAGGQYF.

At least ten counts were recorded for this clonotype. The chain carries TRBV27 and TRBJ2-7; D is undetermined. The CDR3 is made up of 13 amino acids. V lost 0 bases and J lost 5, with 8 bases in between. CDR1 is MNHEY, CDR2 SMNVEV, per germline (reference sequence). CDR3 region: CASSLSGVNEQYF. For the CDR3, the DNA is TGTGCCAGCAGTTTATCTGGGGTAAACGAGCAGTACTTC.

Notes on this clonotype: One base away lies a much larger clone, so this may be a sequencing read error. The V gene is TRBV6-9, the J gene TRBJ1-2, with 8 positions matching TRBD1. This CDR3 contains 14 residues. The germline V gene has CDR1 MNHGY and CDR2 SVAAGI. The CDR3 coding sequence is TGTGTCAGCAGTTACACAAGACAGGGGTCTGGCTACACCTTC. Protein: CVSSYTRQGSGYTF.

This clonotype was picked up many times. The chain uses TRBV5-1 and TRBJ2-2; D is unclear. The CDR3 covers 14 residues. Germline loops: CDR1 SGHRS, CDR2 YFSETQ. The V end was cut by 0 bases, the J end by 4 bases, with 7 bases between. The CDR3 loop is CASSLDRLTGELFF. CDR3 nucleotide sequence: TGCGCCAGCAGCTTGGACAGACTCACCGGGGAGCTGTTTTTT.

The sample holds a few counts of this clonotype. This CDR3 fails to terminate in the conserved phenylalanine or tryptophan, so it likely reflects a read error. In nucleotides, the CDR3 is TGTGCCAGCAGTACCTGGACAGGGCAAAACTACGAGCAGTACTCC. Its protein product is CASSTWTGQNYEQYS. The chain is built from TRBV12-3 or TRBV12-4 and TRBJ2-7; 8 bases map to TRBD1. The CDR3 is 15 residues long. V was pared by 5 bases and J by 3 bases, with 9 bases of the junction left unmatched.

This clonotype has ten or more counts. V usage is TRBV6-5 and J usage is TRBJ1-2, with a possible D match to TRBD1 (5 bases). Germline-derived CDR1 and CDR2 are MNHEY and SVGAGI. V was cut by 0 bases and J by 6 bases, with 17 bases left in between. This CDR3 contains 16 residues. The CDR3 reads CASSYSRESRIDGYTF. The CDR3 nucleotides are TGTGCCAGCAGTTACTCCAGGGAATCAAGGATCGATGGCTACACCTTC.

Only a few counts were recorded for this clonotype. The chain combines TRBV12-3 or TRBV12-4 with TRBJ2-5; D is undetermined. Trimming removed 2 bases from V and 7 bases from J, with 11 bases in between. The CDR3 runs 13 residues. CDR3 sequence: CASSLSPPGTQYF. The CDR3 bases are TGTGCCAGCAGTTTATCCCCCCCCGGGACCCAGTACTTC.

This clonotype was recorded at least ten times. CDR3 amino acids: CATKPRTSGSVYEQYF. CDR3 sequence (DNA): TGTGCCACCAAACCCAGGACTAGCGGGAGTGTCTACGAGCAGTACTTC. The rearrangement links TRBV10-3 to TRBJ2-7; 13 positions agree with TRBD2. Trimming at V came to 10 bases and at J to 3 bases, leaving 12 bases not matched to a gene. The germline CDR1 and CDR2 sequences are ENHRY and SYGVKD. This CDR3 has 16 residues.

Comments on this clonotype: Given a much more abundant clone one base away, this may be a read error. The chain links TRBV5-1 to TRBJ2-7; 8 bases map to TRBD2. Germline CDR1 reads SGHRS; CDR2 reads YFSETQ. The CDR3 spans 14 residues. The CDR3 protein is CASSEGLVSYEQCF. The CDR3, as DNA: TGCGCCAGCAGCGAGGGACTAGTTTCGTACGAGCAGTGCTTC.

This chain connects TRBV6-1 to TRBJ1-1; 8 bases align to TRBD1. The CDR3 is 11 residues long. With 7 bases clipped from V and 11 bases from J, the junction kept 6 bases outside the gene matches. Germline V lookup: CDR1 MNHNS, CDR2 SASEGT. CDR3 DNA: TGTGCCAGCACCTCGGACAGGGTTGCTTTCTTT. It translates to CASTSDRVAFF.

The chain recombines TRBV27 with TRBJ2-3; 7 bases are a match to TRBD1. CDR1 and CDR2 from the germline V gene are MNHEY and SMNVEV (reference sequence). The CDR3 extends over 14 amino acids. V shed 7 bases and J 2 bases; nucleotides not matched to a gene: 6. The CDR3 nucleotides are TGTGCCAGCAACAGGGGCCTCTTCACAGATACGCAGTATTTT. It is translated as CASNRGLFTDTQYF.